The clone carrying this T cell receptor beta chain came up a few times. What it binds is unknown. The sample belongs to a study of cytomegalovirus exposure and HLA in healthy donors. Findings and caveats of the study: Later analysis demonstrated an association between a missense DCLRE1C variant and TCR beta V- and J-gene trimming. TCR beta V segments were, for the most part, productive about 87% or about 30% of the time in an earlier analysis.

The germline V gene has CDR1 MDHEN and CDR2 SYDVKM. The V and J ends lost 6 bases and 1 base, in that order; junction bases with no gene match: 9. CDR3 length equals 16 residues. Use of 60 Vbeta and 13 Jbeta primers characterized the PCR. Using immunoSEQ multiplex PCR, the repertoire was profiled, and TCRdb retains in-frame clones only, with some absent. The sample holds roughly 100,000 clones, around 68% seen once. Sequenced: PBMCs. The TCR was taken from a human donor in good health. The genes are TRBV28 and TRBJ2-3, with 8 positions matching TRBD2. CDR3 protein: CASSSIISGGTDTQYF. CDR3 nucleotide sequence: TGTGCCAGCAGCTCCATCATTAGCGGGGGCACAGATACGCAGTATTTT.